This TCR beta chain was found in a study of CD8 T cells in Susac syndrome. Study background: Blood was drawn from Susac syndrome patients while they were therapy-naive, on corticosteroids, or on intravenous immunoglobulin alone. Study observations and caveats: When the CD4+ T cell repertoires of patients with Susac syndrome were examined, they did not show any clonal expansion.

The CDR3 is 11 residues long. The ends were cut back, 3 bases at V and 5 bases at J, with 4 bases in the middle. Per germline, CDR1 DFQATT and CDR2 SNEGSKA (reference sequence). Reverse transcription used about 0.5 to 1 ug RNA and random hexamers. Amplification of TCR beta CDR3 across 54 Vbeta and 13 Jbeta was performed with immunoSEQ multiplex PCR. TCRdb re-called the immunoSEQ multiplex PCR reads through MiXCR, storing one row per CDR3 protein. The sample lists 200,000 or so distinct CDR3 sequences, around 95% occurring once. As regards this clonotype: Its specificity is not known.

What was sequenced was CD4+ T cells from PBMCs. The gene calls are TRBV20-1 and TRBJ2-2, with D hard to call. The TCR comes from a human donor with Susac syndrome. The CDR3, as DNA: TGCAGTGCTAGGGTTACCGGGGAGCTGTTTTTT. Protein sequence: CSARVTGELFF.